There are many counts of the clone carrying this T cell receptor beta chain. This sample was taken from a study of T cells of healthy individuals. The CDR3 runs to 13 residues. V lost 0 bases, J lost 7 bases, and 7 bases lay in between. Germline lookup yields CDR1 SEHNR and CDR2 FQNEAQ (reference sequence). TCRdb called the 5' RACE reads again in MiXCR, with one record for every CDR3 protein. The table includes some 85,000 distinct CDR3 sequences, roughly 5% detected once. The sequence derives from a female donor in good health. The rearrangement joins TRBV7-9 to TRBJ2-1; no firm D call. DNA for the CDR3: TGTGCCAGCAGCTTAGCTATGGGGAATGAGCAGTTCTTC. Translating gives CASSLAMGNEQFF.